This TCR beta chain was documented in a study of monozygotic twins with inflammatory bowel disease. Germline V gene lookup returns CDR1 DFQATT and CDR2 SNEGSKA (reference sequence). This CDR3 contains 17 residues. One entry per CDR3 protein, without DNA, is what TCRdb gives after re-calling the 5' RACE reads. This sample's table has approximately 40,000 distinct CDR3 sequences. V is TRBV20-1 and J is TRBJ2-5; TCRdb reports TRBD2, a call that lacks DNA to check it against. Material for sequencing was blood. This receptor was identified in a human donor with ulcerative colitis or Crohn's disease, or a healthy co-twin of an affected twin (not recorded which). The CDR3 here is CSRTYGLAGGPSETQYF.